A single sample is the source of the 4 T cell receptor beta chains below, sequenced in a study of OX40 agonist ivuxolimab in advanced cancers. Sequencing was performed with immunoSEQ multiplex PCR; in TCRdb, only in-frame clones are kept and a portion is missing. The table records 60,000 or so clones, about 89% of them present only once. Sequences were derived from CD4+ or CD8+ T cells sorted from blood, sampled in a trial of the OX40 agonist ivuxolimab. These receptors were taken from an adult with an advanced solid tumor such as melanoma, head and neck, liver or kidney cancer.

V gene TRBV11-3 combines with J gene TRBJ2-1; TRBD2 matches 8 bases. Per the germline V gene, CDR1 is SGHNT and CDR2 is YENEEA. The CDR3 has 17 residues. With 4 bases clipped from V and 4 bases from J, the junction kept 12 bases outside the gene matches. The CDR3 protein is CASSSRGNAGGYNEQFF. In DNA, the CDR3 is TGTGCCAGCAGCTCGAGAGGAAACGCGGGGGGATACAATGAGCAGTTCTTC. Supplemented by reference TRBV11-3 and TRBJ2-1, the full variable domain reads EAGVVQSPRYKIIEKKQPVAFWCNPISGHNTLYWYLQNLGQGPELLIRYENEEAVDDSQLPKDRFSAERLKGVDSTLKIQPAELGDSAVYLCASSSRGNAGGYNEQFFGPGTRLTVL.

The chain is built from TRBV6-5 and TRBJ1-6; D may be TRBD1 (5 bases). This CDR3 comprises 16 residues. Germline CDR1 and CDR2: MNHEY and SVGAGI. Trimming removed 0 bases at V and 4 bases at J, with 10 bases between. The CDR3 here is CASSYSETEYNSPLHF. CDR3 in DNA: TGTGCCAGCAGTTACTCGGAGACAGAGTATAATTCACCCCTCCACTTT.

The chain combines TRBV5-7 with TRBJ2-5; D could derive from TRBD1 or TRBD2 (5 bases each). TRBV5-7 qualifies as an ORF whose function is uncertain. Trimming shortened V by 10 bases and J by 5 bases, and 21 bases separated the two germline ends. The CDR3 length is 14 residues. CDR3 nucleotides: TGTGCCCCCCAGGGACGCTGGAGAGAGGAGACCCAGTACTTC. This encodes CAPQGRWREETQYF.

The chain couples TRBV5-1 to TRBJ2-5, with 8 nucleotides matching TRBD1. After removal of 5 bases from V and 5 bases from J, the junction contained 8 bases not matched to a gene. Looked up from germline, CDR1 is SGHRS and CDR2 is YFSETQ. The CDR3 is made up of 14 amino acids. The CDR3 is CASRSGGAWETQYF. DNA of the CDR3: TGCGCCAGCAGGTCAGGGGGCGCTTGGGAGACCCAGTACTTC.